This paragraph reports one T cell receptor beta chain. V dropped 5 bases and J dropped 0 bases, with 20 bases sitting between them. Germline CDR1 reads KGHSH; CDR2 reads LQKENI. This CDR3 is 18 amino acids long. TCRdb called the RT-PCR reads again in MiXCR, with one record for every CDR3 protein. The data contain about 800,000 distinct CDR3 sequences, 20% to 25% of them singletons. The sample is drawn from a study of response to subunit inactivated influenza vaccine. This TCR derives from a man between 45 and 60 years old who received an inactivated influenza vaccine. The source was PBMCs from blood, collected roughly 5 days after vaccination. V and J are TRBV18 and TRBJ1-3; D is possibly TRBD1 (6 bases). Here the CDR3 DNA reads TGTGCCAGCTCAGACCAAGGACAGTTACAGTACTCTGGAAACACCATATATTTT. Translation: CASSDQGQLQYSGNTIYF.